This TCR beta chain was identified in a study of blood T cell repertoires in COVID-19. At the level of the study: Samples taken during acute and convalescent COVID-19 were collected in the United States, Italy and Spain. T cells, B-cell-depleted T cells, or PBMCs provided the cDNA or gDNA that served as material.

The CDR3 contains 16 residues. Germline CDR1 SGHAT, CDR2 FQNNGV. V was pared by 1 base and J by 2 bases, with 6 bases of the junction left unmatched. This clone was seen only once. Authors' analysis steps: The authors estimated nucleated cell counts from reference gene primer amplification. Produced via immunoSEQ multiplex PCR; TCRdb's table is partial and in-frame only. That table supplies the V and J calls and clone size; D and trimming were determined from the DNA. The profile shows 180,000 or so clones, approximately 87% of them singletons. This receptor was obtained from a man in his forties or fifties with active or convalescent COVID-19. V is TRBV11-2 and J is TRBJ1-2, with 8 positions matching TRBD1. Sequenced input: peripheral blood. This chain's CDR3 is CASSLAPGQGNYGYTF. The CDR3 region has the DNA TGTGCCAGCAGCTTAGCCCCAGGACAGGGAAACTATGGCTACACCTTC.